This paragraph reports one T cell receptor (beta chain). These data are taken from a study of blood T cell repertoires in COVID-19. Profiling relied on immunoSEQ multiplex PCR, and the TCRdb table lists in-frame clones only, not all of them. This table has approximately 260,000 clones, roughly 90% appearing once. Germline V gene sequence: CDR1 LNHDA, CDR2 SQIVND (reference sequence). The CDR3 extends over 14 amino acids. J lost 4 bases, V lost 8 bases, and 10 bases had no gene match. Sequencing used PBMCs or T cells enriched from blood (not recorded which). The chain joins TRBV19 to TRBJ1-2; 7 bases match TRBD1. This receptor was identified in a woman aged 30 to 39 with acute COVID-19. CDR3 residues: CASSKGQLLYGYTF. The CDR3 DNA follows: TGTGCCAGTTCAAAGGGACAGCTCCTCTATGGCTACACCTTC.